This T cell receptor beta chain was sequenced in a study of cytomegalovirus exposure and HLA in healthy donors (dated by TCRdb to 2016 to 2017). A note on the overall study: In an earlier analysis of 550 to 750 of the donors, approximately 300 Gb of sequence data and approximately 120 million unique TCR beta sequences from about 179 million T cells were reported. To study patterns of TCR occurrence, a later analysis re-analyzed previously published TCR beta repertoires from more than 550 donors and added high-resolution HLA genotyping. Typing coverage differed by locus: A, B, C, DRB1 and DQB1 were typed in roughly 620-630 donors, DQA1 in roughly 500, DPA1 in around 610, and DPB1 in about 450. Using immunosequencing, the study profiled T cell repertoires from 666 subjects and related those repertoires to cytomegalovirus serostatus. In the later analysis, no new phenotypic data were used to find candidate immune exposures; instead, reliance was placed on TCR beta sequences and their occurrence across donors. Along with the roughly 670-subject first cohort, a separate validation cohort of over a hundred different subjects was used. On average, 235,054 unique TCR beta nucleotide sequences were sequenced per donor among more than 350 genotyped donors of the cohort, with 15% to 20% of those sequences being non-productive. Around 300 gigabases of sequencing data and around 87 million unique TCR sequences were included in an early release covering around 650 HLA-typed donors. Of the roughly 400 genotyped donors, about 84% fell in the genetic ancestry cluster associated with self-reported Caucasian donors. HLA typing included class I and class II loci at four-digit resolution. Every discovery cohort repertoire had been produced on one sequencing platform. Roughly five DR-DQ haplotypes were handled as single units for association and clustering because linkage in the cohort was strong. In an earlier analysis of 500 to 650 of the donors, high-throughput TCR beta sequencing was used to judge whether each TCR beta V gene segment behaved as functional or pseudogenic. High-throughput TCR immunosequencing, statistical association of individual TCRs with disease status, and machine learning were combined to predict cytomegalovirus infection status. The aim of the study was to test whether cataloging public T cell receptors could identify signatures of past pathogen exposure. Donor age, sex, ethnicity and CMV serostatus were compiled together with the repertoire data. In a later genetic analysis, genome-wide SNP genotypes for about 60% of the 666 donors were used, and that subset was treated as a discovery cohort. The paper as a whole reports these results and caveats: In a later analysis, the rate of TCR association differed among HLA loci, with DRB1 alleles having the most associated TCRs and HLA-C alleles having the fewest. While some public TCRs were present in many individuals, most TCR sequences turned up only very rarely across donors. In vitro tests confirmed that a few of the cytomegalovirus-associated TCR beta chains recognize cytomegalovirus antigens. In a later analysis, HLA-associated TCR beta chains showed more clonal expansion and lower generation probabilities than non-associated chains that were equally common. Presence/absence analyses assumed roughly uniform sequencing depth across donors, an assumption that may not hold. The earlier analysis of some 560 of the donors excluded roughly 16 rarely observed V segments, including chromosome 9 orphons, because counts were too low. Linkage disequilibrium might explain the correlated functional status among segregating V segments, but an unknown experimental factor could not be excluded. At a false discovery rate of 0.05, a later analysis linked under 20,000 TCR beta sequences to specific HLA alleles. A later genetic analysis associated a missense DCLRE1C variant with V-gene and J-gene trimming of TCR beta chains, and an independent cohort replicated the association. When HLA alleles, especially DR and DQ, strongly co-occurred, TCR associations were difficult to assign to individual alleles. A further reported finding was that TCR beta sequences accurately predicted the HLA-A and HLA-B alleles for most subjects in the first cohort. A group of highly shared sequence variants was considered likely to be a technical artifact of the sequencing pipeline. An earlier analysis of approximately 530 of the donors showed that most TCR beta V segments appeared in productive rearrangements either about 87% or about 30% of the time, which broadly matched IMGT annotations. The study gave a list of some 150 TCR beta chains associated with cytomegalovirus. For the cohort, immune exposure information was limited to CMV serostatus. Several of the top co-occurrence clusters appeared to be linked to parvovirus B19, influenza, CMV and Epstein-Barr virus, according to a later analysis. Some IMGT-functional V segments, including TRBV6-2 and TRBV6-3, could not be told apart with the 87-base-pair reads, so those segments were excluded. Because HLA typing was unavailable for some donors at each locus, only the typed subset was used in association tests. According to a later analysis, most CMV-associated TCR beta chains appeared to be HLA-restricted, and the HLA associations seemed to be driven largely by CMV exposure. It was suggested by the authors that the approach could potentially be generalized to other disease states and immunological phenotypes. Compared with the roughly 700-donor mean, donors in an Asian-associated ancestry cluster had fewer N-insertions in productive TCRs, according to a later genetic analysis. The classifier was reported to diagnose cytomegalovirus status with high specificity and sensitivity in both the original and validation cohorts. In this cohort, only TCR beta chains were sequenced, and detectable features were limited by the absence of alpha or paired-chain data.

The cohort was made up of 500 to 850 healthy bone marrow donors. Cohort members were all nominally healthy when sampled, although unrecorded immune exposures were likely present. The donor tested CMV seronegative and was one of the 352 seronegative cohort members. A peripheral blood sample was provided by each donor, and peripheral blood mononuclear cells were used for TCR beta sequencing. Genomic DNA extraction from the blood cell samples was performed with the Qiagen DNeasy Blood Extraction Kit. Its CDR3 holds 16 amino acids, cysteine through phenylalanine. The sequence is cut down to CDR3 DNA, 48 bases in frame from base 1. V gives up 4 bases and J gives up 4 bases, and the segment between their germline ends measures 17 bases. The germline V gene sets CDR1 to MNHEY and CDR2 to SVGAGI. Libraries were prepared through the immunoSEQ multiplex PCR assay. The multiplex PCR relied on a mix of 60 forward primers for TCR Vbeta segments and 13 reverse primers for TCR Jbeta segments. Amplification of the CDR3 region of rearranged TCR beta genes was performed with a multiplex PCR assay on genomic DNA. On the Illumina HiSeq System, the amplified TCR beta libraries were sequenced as 87-base-pair reads. In the original analysis: Across the 700 or so repertoires, a later analysis counted roughly 84 million unique TCR beta chains, 8.5 million to 12 million of which were shared by at least two donors. Raw reads were error-corrected and collapsed into unique sequences by a nearest-neighbor algorithm in which closely related sequences were merged to remove PCR and sequencing errors. To assign V, D and J gene segments, CDR3 sequences were aligned to IMGT reference sequences. For a sequence to be retained, at least a six-nucleotide match to both a V gene segment and a J gene segment was required. A rearrangement counted as productive if the CDR3 had no stop codons and remained in frame with V and J, and every other rearrangement counted as non-productive. Following IMGT convention, CDR3 was defined as the stretch from the second conserved V-encoded cysteine up to the conserved J-encoded phenylalanine. Sequences without an unambiguous match to a single V gene segment were excluded from the earlier analysis of several hundred of the donors. An earlier analysis of around 600 of the donors classified V segments as functional when productive rearrangements were above 56.7% and as segregating when the standard deviation between donors was above 5%. A statistical classification framework was built to diagnose cytomegalovirus status from the catalog of TCR beta chain sequences. A later analysis assigned V and J genes by comparing TCR nucleotide sequences with IMGT/GENE-DB human TR gene sequences. In a later analysis, CDR3 sequences and most-parsimonious VDJ recombination scenarios were assigned using the TCRdist pipeline. In a later analysis, every TCR beta chain was defined by the combination of its CDR3 amino acid sequence and its V-gene family, and reads without a unique V-gene family were dropped. A later analysis removed over 500 highly shared, low-generation-probability nucleotide sequences to deal with suspected cross-contamination and a sequencing artifact. In a later analysis, a clonal expansion index for each public chain was calculated from normalized within-repertoire ranks of inferred template counts. In a later analysis, generation probabilities were computed with a VDJ recombination model fitted to out-of-frame rearrangements, and the resulting probabilities were checked against IGoR. A later analysis scored TCR-TCR, TCR-HLA and TCR-CMV co-occurrence with hypergeometric tests, applying a repertoire-size bias correction to TCR pairs. False discovery rates were estimated in a later analysis by permuting HLA or CMV assignments 20 times. In a later analysis, co-occurring TCRs were grouped with DBSCAN, and TCRdist sequence similarity was added when clustering was performed within HLA-allele-positive subsets. Repertoires with fewer than 30,000 or more than 120,000 public chains, plus five repertoires with anomalous nucleotide sharing, were excluded from co-occurrence clustering. Sourced from immuneACCESS, this table was stored by TCRdb with only in-frame sequences that have V and J called. A share of the clones is absent; for the studies checked, an unresolved V gene accounts for under half, and the remainder has no known explanation. Clonal size and the V and J genes are those of that table, whereas D and trimming came from the DNA. For this sample there are tens of thousands of clones; under 80% appear just once. The ten largest clones take up over 1.1% of the sample.

A note on this clone: Its antigen is still unknown. No per-base quality is available; no much larger clone lies one base away.

Sequencing used PBMCs. The chain couples TRBV6-5 to TRBJ2-1; the D gene is perhaps TRBD1, from 5 matching bases. This receptor was identified in a male donor in good health and CMV-seronegative. The DNA reads as follows: TGTGCCAGCAGTTTCAATAGACAGTCCCCATACAATGAGCAGTTCTTC. This yields the protein CASSFNRQSPYNEQFF.